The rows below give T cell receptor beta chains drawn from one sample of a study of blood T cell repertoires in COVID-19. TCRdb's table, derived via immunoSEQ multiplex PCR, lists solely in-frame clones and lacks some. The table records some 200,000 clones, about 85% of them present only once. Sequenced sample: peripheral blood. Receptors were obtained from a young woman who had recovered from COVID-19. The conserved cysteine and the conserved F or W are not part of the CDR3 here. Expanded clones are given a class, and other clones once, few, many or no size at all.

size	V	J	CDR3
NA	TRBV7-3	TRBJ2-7	ASSWTVLSYEQY
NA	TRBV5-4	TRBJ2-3	ASSSGPRGTDTQY
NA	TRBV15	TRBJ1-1	ATSRGGMLVGTEAF
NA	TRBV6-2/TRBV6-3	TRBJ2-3	ASSSQGQLSTDTQY
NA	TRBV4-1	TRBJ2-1	ASSPDPRGSNEQF
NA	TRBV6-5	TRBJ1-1	ASSSGTVNTEAF
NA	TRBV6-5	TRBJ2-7	ASSLRPGEQY
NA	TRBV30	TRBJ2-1	AWSTRVGGISNEQF
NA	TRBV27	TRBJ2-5	ATCSGSGETQY
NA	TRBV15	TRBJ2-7	ATSRDWGQGASFSYEQY
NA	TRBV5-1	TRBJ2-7	ASSLRAHGREIDEQY
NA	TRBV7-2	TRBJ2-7	ASSLVPLAETYEQY
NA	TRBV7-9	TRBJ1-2	ASSPPSGTNSRFHYGYT
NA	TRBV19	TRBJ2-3	ASSIRLSTDTQY
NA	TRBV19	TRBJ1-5	ASSIPGWSNQPQH
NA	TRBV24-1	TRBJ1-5	ATSDPGQINQPQH
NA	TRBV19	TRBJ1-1	ASSIGQTMNTEAF
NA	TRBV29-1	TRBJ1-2	SVEVGGRYGYT
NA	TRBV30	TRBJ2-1	AWSSRLATDHNEQF
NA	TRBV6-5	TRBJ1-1	ASIGGGTTEAF
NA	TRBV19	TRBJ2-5	ASNPGGWEETQY
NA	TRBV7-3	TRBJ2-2	ASSSAGQGHGELF
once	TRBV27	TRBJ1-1	ASSQNRGGNTEAF
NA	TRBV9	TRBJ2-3	ASSVEEGTSTDTQY
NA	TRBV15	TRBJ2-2	ATSRRAVSGELF
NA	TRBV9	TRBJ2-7	ASSVGGREYEQY
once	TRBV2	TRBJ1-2	ASRLGTGGGYGYT
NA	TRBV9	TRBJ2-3	ASSDLLAGDTDTQY
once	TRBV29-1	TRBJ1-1	SVHGQGAWTEAF